Listed below are T cell receptor beta chains from one sample, sequenced in a study of T-cell reconstitution after alpha-beta-depleted transplantation in children. TCRdb analysed the PCR reads with MiXCR anew, one entry per CDR3 protein. The sample lists 300,000 to 400,000 distinct CDR3 sequences; around 15% were seen once. The source material was PBMCs, mostly from graft donor cells, sampled 360 days after TCRalphabeta/CD19-depleted stem cell transplant. The receptors were gathered from a male patient between 2 and 10 years old who had a stem cell transplant for acute lymphoblastic leukemia, so the T cells may come from the graft donor. The CDR3 runs from the conserved cysteine through the conserved F or W. The D gene is left open where the match is weak. Only some rows state a clone size, as once, few, many or a class for expanded clones.

-	TRBV4-3	TRBJ2-1	TRBD2	TGCGCCAGCAGCCAGGAACTAGCGCCATCCTACAATGAGCAGTTCTTC	CASSQELAPSYNEQFF
-	TRBV20-1	TRBJ1-2	-	TGCAGTGCTAGGGCTGAACCGGGAGGCCATTTCTATGGCTACACCTTC	CSARAEPGGHFYGYTF
many	TRBV10-2	TRBJ2-2	TRBD1	TGCGCCAGCAGTGAATCGGACAGGGGGTACTTCGGTAACACCGGGGAGCTGTTTTTT	CASSESDRGYFGNTGELFF
-	TRBV19	TRBJ1-2	-	TGTGCCAGTAGTATAGATCTTCGGGGAGTCCCCTATGGCTACACCTTC	CASSIDLRGVPYGYTF
few	TRBV6-2/TRBV6-3	TRBJ2-5	TRBD2	TGTGCCAGCAGAGGAGGGAGGGTCCAAGAGACCCAGTACTTC	CASRGGRVQETQYF
few	TRBV11-3	TRBJ2-1	-	TGTGCCAGCAGCTTAGGGTCTAGCTCGAGCTCCTACAATGAGCAGTTCTTC	CASSLGSSSSSYNEQFF
few	TRBV4-3	TRBJ2-1	TRBD1	TGCGCCAGCAGCGACGGGACAGGGGTGAATGAGCAGTTCTTC	CASSDGTGVNEQFF
-	TRBV3-1	TRBJ2-7	-	TGTGCCAGCAGCCATGACCACTCGGGGCACTACGAGCAGTACTTC	CASSHDHSGHYEQYF
-	TRBV6-2/TRBV6-3	TRBJ2-1	-	TGTGCCACCGCTAGCGCCGGTTGGAATGAGCAGTTCTTC	CATASAGWNEQFF
-	TRBV7-9	TRBJ2-5	-	TGTGCCAGCAGCTTTTTAGAGGCCACGGACAAAGAGACCCAGTACTTC	CASSFLEATDKETQYF
-	TRBV12-3/TRBV12-4	TRBJ1-3	-	TGTGCCAGCTTCCCGGGACTGTGGGACTCTGGAAACACCATATATTTT	CASFPGLWDSGNTIYF
few	TRBV9	TRBJ2-7	-	TGTGCCAGCAGCGTAGGGGGTAGCTTTCCCTACGAGCAGTACTTC	CASSVGGSFPYEQYF
many	TRBV5-6	TRBJ2-4	-	TGTGCCAGCAGCTTGGGGACAGCCGCGTTCCTGTACTTC	CASSLGTAAFLYF
many	TRBV12-3/TRBV12-4	TRBJ2-3	TRBD2	TGTGCCAGCAACCTTCGACTAGCGGGAGAAGATACGCAGTATTTT	CASNLRLAGEDTQYF
-	TRBV2	TRBJ2-2	TRBD2	TGTGCCAGCAGTTACAACCCAACGGGAGGGCCCCTCGGGGAGCTGTTTTTT	CASSYNPTGGPLGELFF
-	TRBV20-1	TRBJ2-7	TRBD1	TGCAGTGCTAGAGATCGGGACAGGGAGAATCTCTACGAGCAGTACTTC	CSARDRDRENLYEQYF
few	TRBV29-1	TRBJ2-5	TRBD2	TGCAGCGTGGGGGGGGATGAGACCCAGTACTTC	CSVGGDETQYF
many	TRBV12-3/TRBV12-4	TRBJ2-1	-	TGTGCCAGCAGGTTGGCGAATGAGCAGTTCTTC	CASRLANEQFF
many	TRBV12-3/TRBV12-4	TRBJ2-3	TRBD2	TGTGCCAGCACCGCCTCCCCGGGACTAGAAGCGGGAGATACGCAGTATTTT	CASTASPGLEAGDTQYF
few	TRBV30	TRBJ2-1	-	TGTGCCTGGAGTGTTCGGAGACTAGCCTACAATGAGCAGTTCTTC	CAWSVRRLAYNEQFF
-	TRBV29-1	TRBJ2-1	TRBD2	TGCAGCGTTGAAGGAATTAGACTAGCGGGCTCCAATGAGCAGTTCTTC	CSVEGIRLAGSNEQFF
few	TRBV12-3/TRBV12-4	TRBJ1-1	TRBD1	TGTGCCAGCTCCCTGGGACAGGGCTGGGGCACTGAAGCTTTCTTT	CASSLGQGWGTEAFF
-	TRBV4-1	TRBJ1-5	-	TGCGCCAGCAGCCAAGATAGGTGGGGGTCTCAGCCCCAGCATTTT	CASSQDRWGSQPQHF
many	TRBV4-2	TRBJ2-5	TRBD2	TGTGCCAGCAGCCAAGATTTGGCGGGAGGGCCGGGAGAGACCCAGTACTTC	CASSQDLAGGPGETQYF
-	TRBV4-3	TRBJ2-3	-	TGCGCCAGCAGCCAAGGACTCATAGATACGCAGTATTTT	CASSQGLIDTQYF
-	TRBV7-9	TRBJ2-7	TRBD1	TGTGCCAGCAGCTTAGCGATAAAAGGGACAGGGGACTACGAGCAGTACTTC	CASSLAIKGTGDYEQYF
few	TRBV29-1	TRBJ2-1	-	TGCAGCGTTGAAGTTAGCGGCTACTCCTACAATGAGCAGTTCTTC	CSVEVSGYSYNEQFF
few	TRBV10-3	TRBJ2-1	TRBD2	TGTGCCACCCAAACCAATGCGGGAGGGCCTTCCAATGAGCAGTTCTTC	CATQTNAGGPSNEQFF
-	TRBV24-1	TRBJ2-5	-	TGTGCCACCAGTGGTCCGGAGGTAGGGCAAGAGACCCAGTACTTC	CATSGPEVGQETQYF